This record covers a single T cell receptor (beta chain). These data are taken from a study of CD8+ T cells in alopecia areata. Study background: Each of the treated patients was given oral tofacitinib, 5 to 10 mg twice daily, for moderate-to-severe alopecia areata. Tofacitinib exposure lasted 6 to 18 months, followed by 6 months off drug.

The authors extracted RNA and reverse transcribed it into cDNA as the sequencing template. Generated by immunoSEQ multiplex PCR, the TCRdb table keeps only in-frame clones and is missing some. The table includes more than 100,000 clones, 86% detected once. Germline V gene sequence: CDR1 SQVTM, CDR2 ANQGSEA. The CDR3 consists of 15 residues. Treatment described: oral pan-JAK inhibitor, 5-10 mg twice daily. The receptor was isolated from a human donor with alopecia areata. The sequencing here drew on CD8+ T cells sorted from blood, taken between weeks 30 and 35, from a patient treated with tofacitinib. The J gene is TRBJ2-5, the V gene TRBV29-1, with TRBD2 matching 13 bases. The tail of the sequence fits TRBJ2-7 better, so the J call may be wrong. For the CDR3, the DNA is TGCAGCGTTGAAGGGACTAGCGGGAGCTCCTACGAGCAGTACTTC. Amino acid sequence: CSVEGTSGSSYEQYF.